This TCR beta chain was identified in a study of T-cell reconstitution after alpha-beta-depleted transplantation in children. CDR1 is LNHNV, CDR2 YYDKDF, per germline (reference sequence). With 1 base removed from V and 1 base from J, the gap between germline ends came to 19 bases. The CDR3 runs to 18 residues. TCRbeta library construction was performed incorporating unique molecular identifiers. TCRdb ran MiXCR on the PCR reads and lists one entry per CDR3 protein. Seen here are over 150,000 distinct CDR3 sequences, 6.3% observed once, and the top ten hold under 6%. Study results and limitations: In patients about two months after transplant, alpha-beta T cells reportedly arose from several hundred expanded graft clones.

There are a few counts of this clonotype. Its antigen is not identified. The clonotype comes from a girl under three years old with combined immunodeficiency, due to receive a stem cell transplant. This specimen was PBMCs, taken before TCRalphabeta/CD19-depleted stem cell transplant. V usage is TRBV15 and J usage is TRBJ2-5, with D perhaps matching TRBD1 (5 bases). This chain's CDR3 is CATSRALWGAGPQETQYF. The CDR3 DNA follows: TGTGCCACCAGCAGAGCCCTCTGGGGTGCAGGGCCCCAAGAGACCCAGTACTTC.